The 20 T cell receptor beta chains below all came from one sample that was sequenced in a study of T-cell memory formation after mild COVID-19 (dated by TCRdb to the early 2020s). The library was prepared using 5' RACE. These reads were obtained on an Illumina NovaSeq 6000. In-frame beta chains were kept once TCRdb had trimmed the public reads at Q25 with fastp and called clones with MiXCR. Rows with a matching CDR3 protein are joined into one entry that keeps the most common DNA and genes. This sample has about 410,000 distinct CDR3 sequences in its table, and roughly 18% of those were observed once. The ten largest account for 20% to 25% of the sample. Specimen: PBMCs or a T cell subset sorted from them (not recorded which). The receptors originated from a man in his late teens or twenties who had mild COVID-19 (a few samples of this study predate the infection). The sample titles of this study are shuffled in the database, so cell type and time point are left out; the donor was told from shared clones.

The chain recombines TRBV11-3 with TRBJ1-1, with D perhaps TRBD1 (5 bases). Trimming took 3 bases from V and 3 from J, leaving 11 bases between them. CDR1 is SGHNT, CDR2 YENEEA, per germline. The CDR3 runs to 14 residues. The DNA of the CDR3 is TGTGCCAGCAGCTTGAGGGGCGGGTACACTGAAGCTTTCTTT. It specifies CASSLRGGYTEAFF.

In this sample, this clonotype turned up a few times. V gene TRBV10-3 combines with J gene TRBJ1-4, with D perhaps matching TRBD1 (6 bases). The length of the CDR3 is 14 residues. Germline assignment: CDR1 ENHRY and CDR2 SYGVKD. Trimming cost V 3 bases and J 8 bases, with 13 bases left between them. CDR3 in amino acids: CAISEQGEREKLFF. The CDR3 nucleotides are TGTGCCATCAGTGAACAGGGAGAGAGGGAAAAACTGTTTTTT.

The chain uses TRBV5-1 and TRBJ2-1, with D possibly being TRBD1 (5 bases). Per germline, CDR1 SGHRS and CDR2 YFSETQ. Trimming left V 4 bases short and J 8 bases short, with 10 bases between. This CDR3 has 12 amino acids. CDR3 DNA sequence: TGCGCCAGCAGCGAACAGGTCTATGAGCAGTTCTTC. The encoded protein is CASSEQVYEQFF.

This clonotype has only a few counts. V gene TRBV5-5 combines with J gene TRBJ2-7, with 9 bases aligning to TRBD1. This CDR3 is 15 amino acids long. Trimming cost V 5 bases and J 0 bases; bases outside gene matches: 6. Germline V CDR1 and CDR2: SGHKS, YYEKEE (reference sequence). The CDR3 DNA is TGTGCCAGCAGTTTACAGGGGGCTTTCTCCTACGAGCAGTACGTC. Translated: CASSLQGAFSYEQYV.

The chain recombines TRBV27 with TRBJ2-6, with D possibly matching TRBD1 (5 bases). The CDR3 sequence is 15 residues long. Germline V gene sequence: CDR1 MNHEY, CDR2 SMNVEV (reference sequence). The V end was cut by 7 bases, the J end by 0 bases, with 10 bases between. The CDR3 protein is CASTAGISGANVLTF. The CDR3 DNA sequence: TGTGCCAGCACCGCAGGGATCTCTGGGGCCAACGTCCTGACTTTC.

This clonotype was recorded a few times. The chain links TRBV5-1 to TRBJ2-1, with D maybe TRBD1 (6 bases). This CDR3 has 15 residues. In germline, CDR1 is SGHRS, CDR2 YFSETQ. This chain's CDR3 is CISSRGGQPYNEQFF. CDR3 DNA: TGCATCAGCAGCCGCGGCGGACAGCCTTACAATGAGCAGTTCTTC.

This clonotype was seen more than once but under ten times. The chain joins TRBV18 to TRBJ2-7; D perhaps matches TRBD2 (5 bases). The CDR3 is made up of 14 amino acids. Trimming removed 4 bases from V and 5 bases from J, with 15 bases in between. Per germline, CDR1 KGHSH and CDR2 LQKENI. As DNA, the CDR3 is TGTGCCAGCTCACTCATGGGAGCGGCCGACGAGCAGTACTTC. This gives the protein CASSLMGAADEQYF. Full variable domain (rest looked up from reference TRBV18 and TRBJ2-7): NAGVMQNPRHLVRRRGQEARLRCSPMKGHSHVYWYRQLPEEGLKFMVYLQKENIIDESGMPKERFSAEFPKEGPSILRIQQVVRGDSAAYFCASSLMGAADEQYFGPGTRLTVT.

This clonotype was counted at least ten times. This chain connects TRBV4-2 to TRBJ2-1; the match to TRBD2 covers 11 bases. This CDR3 is 19 amino acids long. Germline V gives CDR1 LGHNA, CDR2 YNFKEQ. Trimming cost V 0 bases and J 3 bases; bases outside gene matches: 10. In nucleotides, the CDR3 is TGTGCCAGCAGCCAAGATGTATTGGTAGCGGGGGGGAGCTACAATGAGCAGTTCTTC. It is translated as CASSQDVLVAGGSYNEQFF.

The gene calls are TRBV15 and TRBJ1-1, with 7 nucleotides matching TRBD1. Trimming cost V 4 bases and J 4 bases; bases outside gene matches: 3. The CDR3 spans 13 residues. CDR1 is LNHNV and CDR2 is YYDKDF in the germline V gene (reference sequence). CDR3 sequence (DNA): TGTGCCACCAGCAACCGGGACAGCACTGAAGCTTTCTTT. Translating it yields CATSNRDSTEAFF.

In this sample, this clonotype turned up a few times. This chain connects TRBV5-1 to TRBJ2-3; D possibly corresponds to TRBD1 (7 bases). Trimming cost V 5 bases and J 1 base, with 14 bases left between them. CDR3 size: 15 residues. Germline loops: CDR1 SGHRS, CDR2 YFSETQ. CDR3 nucleotides: TGCGCCAGCAGTCCCAGGGGGGACGGCACAGATACGCAGTATTTT. Encoded protein: CASSPRGDGTDTQYF.

This clonotype was observed many times. A junction end diverges from the germline sequence, so it may reflect a read error. This chain joins TRBV6-5 and TRBJ1-1, with TRBD1 matching 7 bases. Germline CDR1 reads MNHEY; CDR2 reads SVGAGI. The CDR3 loop spans 14 amino acids. The CDR3, as DNA: TGCGCCAGCAGTTATGGGACAGTGAACACTGAAGCTTTCTTT. Residues: CASSYGTVNTEAFF.

A word on this clonotype: A much bigger clone sits one base away, suggesting this may be a read error. The genes are TRBV7-9 and TRBJ1-1; possibly TRBD1 for D (6 bases). This CDR3 is 15 amino acids long. Deletions cut 6 bases from V and 0 bases from J, with 14 bases between. CDR1 is SEHNR, CDR2 FQNEAQ, per germline (reference sequence). CDR3 bases: TGTGCCAGCAGGATGAACAGGGTCCTGAACACTGAAGCTTTCTTT. Its protein product is CASRMNRVLNTEAFF.

This clonotype has only a few counts. The rearrangement uses TRBV5-5 and TRBJ2-5, with 8 bases fitting TRBD2. The CDR3 loop spans 15 amino acids. V shed 3 bases and J 3 bases; nucleotides not matched to a gene: 7. Germline values: CDR1 SGHKS, CDR2 YYEKEE (reference sequence). The CDR3 here is CASSSNPGGKETQYF. CDR3 DNA sequence: TGTGCCAGCAGCTCCAACCCGGGGGGGAAAGAGACCCAGTACTTC.

The J gene is TRBJ2-4, the V gene TRBV7-2; TRBD1 aligns across 9 bases. The CDR3 sequence is 15 residues long. CDR1 is SGHTA and CDR2 is FQGNSA in the germline V gene. With 1 base clipped from V and 8 bases from J, the junction kept 6 bases outside the gene matches. CDR3 sequence reads: CASSLGGQGGYIQYF. The CDR3 region has the DNA TGTGCCAGCAGCTTAGGGGGACAGGGAGGATACATTCAGTACTTC.

This clonotype has a handful of counts. The chain links TRBV5-1 to TRBJ2-1, with D unresolved. Trimming removed 4 bases at V and 0 bases at J, with 11 bases between. There are 15 residues in the CDR3. The germline V gene has CDR1 SGHRS and CDR2 YFSETQ. The CDR3 DNA is TGCGCCAGCAGCAAGGACGGAGACTCCTACAATGAGCAGTTCTTC. Residues: CASSKDGDSYNEQFF. The whole variable domain, filled in from reference TRBV5-1 and TRBJ2-1, reads KAGVTQTPRYLIKTRGQQVTLSCSPISGHRSVSWYQQTPGQGLQFLFEYFSETQRNKGNFPGRFSGRQFSNSRSEMNVSTLELGDSALYLCASSKDGDSYNEQFFGPGTRLTVL.

This clonotype occurred a few times. CDR3 protein: CASSPSLSGEQYV. CDR3 coding DNA: TGTGCCAGCAGCCCTTCTCTTTCCGGCGAGCAGTACGTC. The chain couples TRBV11-2 to TRBJ2-7; D is ambiguous. Trimming took 5 bases from V and 6 from J, leaving 14 bases between them. The germline CDR1 and CDR2 sequences are SGHAT and FQNNGV. The length of the CDR3 is 13 residues.

The V call is TRBV7-3, the J call TRBJ1-1, with TRBD1 identical over 8 bases. The V gene end was trimmed by 6 bases and the J gene end by 3 bases; junction bases not matched to a gene: 3. Germline V gene data show CDR1 as SGHTA and CDR2 as FQGTGA. The CDR3 extends over 13 amino acids. CDR3 bases: TGTGCCAGCAGGGAACAGGGGGACACTGAAGCTTTCTTT. It encodes CASREQGDTEAFF.

The chain joins TRBV20-1 to TRBJ1-4; D remains ambiguous. The V end was cut by 5 bases, the J end by 0 bases, with 10 bases between. The germline gives CDR1 DFQATT, CDR2 SNEGSKA (reference sequence). The CDR3 extends over 14 amino acids. The CDR3 DNA reads as TGCAGTGCTCCCAATACCCCAACTAATGAAAAACTGTTTTTT. Translated: CSAPNTPTNEKLFF.

This clonotype was observed a handful of times. J is TRBJ2-3 and V is TRBV9; TRBD2 matches 14 bases. CDR3 size: 15 residues. J gave up 6 bases and V 3 bases, and 3 bases lay outside the gene matches. CDR1 and CDR2 from the germline V gene are SGDLS and YYNGEE. The CDR3 DNA reads TGTGCCAGCAGCGGGACTAGCGGGGGGATGGATACGCAGTATTTT. This sequence encodes CASSGTSGGMDTQYF.

The chain has TRBV20-1 and TRBJ2-5; a weak D match, TRBD2 (6 bases). The V gene's germline CDR1 is DFQATT and CDR2 SNEGSKA (reference sequence). V was pared by 3 bases and J by 2 bases, with 7 bases between. This CDR3 has 12 amino acids. The chain's CDR3 is CSASGGQETQYF. CDR3 sequence (DNA): TGCAGTGCTAGTGGGGGGCAAGAGACCCAGTACTTC.